These 21 T cell receptor beta chains share one sample of origin, sequenced in a study of lymphopenia after photon versus proton radiotherapy. Repertoires were generated with immunoSEQ multiplex PCR, while TCRdb's copy carries only in-frame clones and drops some. The table has around 70,000 clones, just over 90% seen once. The sequencing used peripheral blood, collected from a patient treated with photon-based radiotherapy. The origin of the receptors is a woman between 70 and 85 years old with pancreatic cancer.

This rearrangement joins TRBV19 to TRBJ2-2; D possibly corresponds to TRBD2 (5 bases). V was cut by 5 bases and J by 6 bases, with 10 bases left in between. CDR3 length: 13 amino acids. Germline assignment: CDR1 LNHDA and CDR2 SQIVND (reference sequence). In nucleotides, the CDR3 is TGTGCCAGTAGTTCTCGACTATCCGGGGAGCTGTTTTTT. Its protein product is CASSSRLSGELFF.

The J gene is TRBJ1-2, the V gene TRBV6-6, with 8 nucleotides matching TRBD1. The CDR3 contains 13 residues. Germline V gene data show CDR1 as MNHNY and CDR2 as SVGAGI (reference sequence). With V trimmed by 4 bases and J by 6 bases, 4 bases remained unmatched. The DNA of the CDR3 is TGTGCCAGCAGTTCGGACAGGGCTCATGGCTACACCTTC. Amino acid sequence: CASSSDRAHGYTF.

The rearrangement uses TRBV18 and TRBJ1-3, with D maybe TRBD1 (6 bases). This CDR3 has 15 residues. Germline CDR1 reads KGHSH; CDR2 reads LQKENI. V lost 4 bases to trimming and J lost 1 base, with 11 bases between them. The CDR3 loop is CASSLGQFSGNTIYF. In DNA form, the CDR3 reads TGTGCCAGCTCACTCGGACAGTTTTCTGGAAACACCATATATTTT.

In this sample, this clone turned up once. This chain connects TRBV5-4 to TRBJ1-4; 8 bases fit TRBD1. Trimming took 0 bases from V and 8 from J; bases not matched to a gene: 12. CDR1 and CDR2 (germline): SGHNT, YYREEE (reference sequence). The CDR3 runs to 17 residues. In DNA form, the CDR3 reads TGTGCCAGCAGCTTGGGGGGACAGGTCAGCAGAGACGAAAAACTGTTTTTT. It yields the protein CASSLGGQVSRDEKLFF.

The gene calls are TRBV6-5 and TRBJ1-4; 8 bases agree with TRBD1. The CDR3 totals 15 residues. CDR1 and CDR2 from the germline V gene are MNHEY and SVGAGI. The V segment lost 2 bases and the J segment 4 bases; nucleotides outside the gene matches: 3. The CDR3 reads CASSYLTGVNEKLFF. Written as DNA, the CDR3 is TGTGCCAGCAGTTACCTGACAGGGGTTAATGAAAAACTGTTTTTT.

This clone was picked up one time. The chain uses TRBV6-6 and TRBJ1-2, with 9 bases fitting TRBD1. The CDR3 spans 14 residues. The V and J ends lost 5 bases and 3 bases, in that order; junction bases with no gene match: 4. Germline V gene lookup returns CDR1 MNHNY and CDR2 SVGAGI (reference sequence). Here the CDR3 reads CASSIGQGYYGYTF. DNA for the CDR3: TGTGCCAGCAGTATCGGACAGGGGTACTATGGCTACACCTTC.

The V gene is TRBV9, the J gene TRBJ2-1; TRBD1 might be the D (6 bases). CDR3 length equals 20 residues. CDR1 and CDR2 from the germline V gene are SGDLS and YYNGEE. V was clipped by 2 bases and J by 0 bases, with 24 bases between them. The DNA for the CDR3 is TGTGCCAGCAGCGTTCGGACAGCAGGGGTCGGGCCGAGCTCCTACAATGAGCAGTTCTTC. Its protein is CASSVRTAGVGPSSYNEQFF.

The genes are TRBV2 and TRBJ2-3; 8 bases are shared with TRBD1. Germline V lookup: CDR1 SNHLY, CDR2 FYNNEI. There are 14 residues in the CDR3. After removal of 4 bases from V and 4 bases from J, the junction contained 4 bases not matched to a gene. The CDR3 loop reads CASSADRVPDTQYF. DNA for the CDR3: TGTGCCAGCAGTGCGGACAGGGTGCCAGATACGCAGTATTTT.

The CDR3 DNA reads TGTGCCAGCAGCTGGACTAGCGGAAACACCGGGGAGCTGTTTTTT. Translation: CASSWTSGNTGELFF. The V and J genes are TRBV11-3 and TRBJ2-2; 10 nucleotides match TRBD2. The CDR3 spans 15 residues. From germline, CDR1 is SGHNT and CDR2 YENEEA. The trim removed 4 bases at V and 2 bases at J, leaving 1 base unmatched.

The chain has TRBV25-1 and TRBJ2-7, with D uncertain. The V gene's germline CDR1 is MGHDK and CDR2 SYGVNS. The V end lost 3 bases, the J end lost 3 bases, and 6 bases lay between the germline ends. This CDR3 is built from 12 residues. CDR3 region: CASSDWGYEQYF. The CDR3 DNA reads TGTGCCAGCAGTGACTGGGGCTACGAGCAGTACTTC.

The rearrangement links TRBV5-1 to TRBJ2-7, with TRBD1 matching 8 bases. The germline gives CDR1 SGHRS, CDR2 YFSETQ. The ends lost 4 bases at V and 3 bases at J; junction bases unmatched: 12. The CDR3 has 16 amino acids. CDR3 residues: CASSGRTGPFFYEQYF. As DNA, the CDR3 is TGCGCCAGCAGCGGGCGGACAGGGCCCTTTTTCTACGAGCAGTACTTC.

The chain carries TRBV2 and TRBJ1-2, with 7 nucleotides matching TRBD1. The trim removed 5 bases at V and 1 base at J, leaving 7 bases unmatched. The CDR3 runs to 15 residues. CDR1 SNHLY and CDR2 FYNNEI come from the germline V gene. The CDR3, as DNA: TGTGCCAGCAGTCGGGCAGGGGGAGGTAACTATGGCTACACCTTC. It encodes CASSRAGGGNYGYTF.

This rearrangement joins TRBV28 to TRBJ2-7; 10 nucleotides align to TRBD1. The CDR3 contains 15 residues. With 6 bases clipped from V and 3 bases from J, the junction kept 8 bases outside the gene matches. Germline CDR1 reads MDHEN; CDR2 reads SYDVKM. In DNA form, the CDR3 reads TGTGCCAGCAGCGTCGACAGGGGGCTTTACTACGAGCAGTACTTC. Protein product: CASSVDRGLYYEQYF.

This chain links TRBV7-3 with TRBJ2-2; TRBD2 matches 12 bases. This CDR3 region has 15 residues. Germline V gene data show CDR1 as SGHTA and CDR2 as FQGTGA. The junction had 2 bases not matched to a gene; V was cut back by 5 bases and J by 4 bases. The CDR3 loop is CASSPTSGGTGELFF. The CDR3 DNA follows: TGTGCCAGCAGCCCGACTAGCGGGGGCACCGGGGAGCTGTTTTTT. The full variable domain, its missing parts supplied by reference TRBV7-3 and TRBJ2-2, is GAGVSQTPSNKVTEKGKYVELRCDPISGHTALYWYRQSLGQGPEFLIYFQGTGAADDSGLPNDRFFAVRPEGSVSTLKIQRTERGDSAVYLCASSPTSGGTGELFFGEGSRLTVL.

The table lists this clone with a few counts. The chain uses TRBV4-1 and TRBJ2-2; TRBD2 matches 11 bases. V dropped 4 bases and J dropped 4; count of bases not matched to a gene: 8. The CDR3 covers 17 residues. Germline V gene sequence: CDR1 MGHRA, CDR2 YSYEKL. CDR3 bases: TGCGCCAGCAGCCGAGTCCTAGCGGGAGGATCCACCGGGGAGCTGTTTTTT. This codes for CASSRVLAGGSTGELFF.

This chain links TRBV9 with TRBJ2-5, with D maybe TRBD2 (6 bases). This CDR3 is built from 15 residues. Looked up from germline, CDR1 is SGDLS and CDR2 is YYNGEE. V lost 1 base and J lost 5, with 15 bases in between. The CDR3 here is CASSVWGAAGETQYF. The CDR3 DNA reads TGTGCCAGCAGCGTATGGGGCGCGGCGGGGGAGACCCAGTACTTC.

The chain is built from TRBV28 and TRBJ1-5; tentative D call: TRBD1 (5 bases). CDR3 length: 13 amino acids. The V gene's germline CDR1 is MDHEN and CDR2 SYDVKM. V lost 5 bases to trimming and J lost 2 bases, with 7 bases between them. DNA for the CDR3: TGTGCCAGCAGTGGGGGGGGCAATCAGCCCCAGCATTTT. Translated, it gives CASSGGGNQPQHF.

A single count supports this clone. The genes are TRBV9 and TRBJ2-6; possible D gene TRBD1, 6 bases. The CDR3 runs to 11 residues. The V end was cut by 0 bases, the J end by 16 bases, with 8 bases between. Germline V gives CDR1 SGDLS, CDR2 YYNGEE. The CDR3 DNA follows: TGTGCCAGCAGCGTAGGGGGGCTACTGACTTTC. The encoded protein is CASSVGGLLTF.

The chain couples TRBV11-1 to TRBJ2-3; TRBD2 matches at 8 bases. The junction had 6 bases not matched to a gene; V was cut back by 5 bases and J by 2 bases. Germline assignment: CDR1 SGHAT and CDR2 FQDESV (reference sequence). This CDR3 contains 15 residues. The CDR3 region is CASSQTSGNTDTQYF. CDR3 sequence (DNA): TGTGCCAGCAGCCAAACTAGCGGCAACACAGATACGCAGTATTTT.

This rearrangement joins TRBV7-9 to TRBJ2-3; D unresolved. The CDR3 contains 11 residues. Germline assignment: CDR1 SEHNR and CDR2 FQNEAQ (reference sequence). Trimming took 5 bases from V and 5 from J, leaving 5 bases between them. This CDR3 reads CASSKLDTQYF. The CDR3 bases are TGTGCCAGCAGCAAGCTAGATACGCAGTATTTT. Complete variable domain (other parts from reference TRBV7-9 and TRBJ2-3): DTGVSQNPRHKITKRGQNVTFRCDPISEHNRLYWYRQTLGQGPEFLTYFQNEAQLEKSRLLSDRFSAERPKGSFSTLEIQRTEQGDSAMYLCASSKLDTQYFGPGTRLTVL.

This chain joins TRBV29-1 and TRBJ2-1; 9 positions match TRBD2. Germline V gives CDR1 SQVTM, CDR2 ANQGSEA. V lost 5 bases, J lost 0 bases, and 8 bases stayed unmatched. The CDR3 contains 16 residues. The CDR3 spells CSVLPYSGSSYNEQFF. Written as DNA, the CDR3 is TGCAGCGTTCTGCCCTATAGCGGGAGCTCCTACAATGAGCAGTTCTTC.